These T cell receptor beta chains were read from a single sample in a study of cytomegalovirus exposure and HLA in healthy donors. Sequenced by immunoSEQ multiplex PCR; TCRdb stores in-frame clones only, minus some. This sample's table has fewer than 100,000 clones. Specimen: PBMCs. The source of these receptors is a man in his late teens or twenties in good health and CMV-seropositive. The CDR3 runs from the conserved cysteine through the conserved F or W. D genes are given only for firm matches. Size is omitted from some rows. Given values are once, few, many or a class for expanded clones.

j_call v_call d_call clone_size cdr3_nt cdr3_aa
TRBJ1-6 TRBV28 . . TGTGCCAGCAGCGAAACATCCCCGGGACAAATTAATTCACCCCTCCACTTT CASSETSPGQINSPLHF
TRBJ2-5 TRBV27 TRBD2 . TGTGCCAGCAGTGGACCTCCTAGCGGCCAAGAGACCCAGTACTTC CASSGPPSGQETQYF
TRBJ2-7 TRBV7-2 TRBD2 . TGTGCCAGCAGCTTAGCGGTCCTAGCGGGAGGGGACGAGCAGTACTTC CASSLAVLAGGDEQYF
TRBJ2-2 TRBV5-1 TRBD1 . TGCGCCAGCAGCGGTGACAGGGGGGACACCGGGGAGCTGTTTTTT CASSGDRGDTGELFF
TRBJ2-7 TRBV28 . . TGTGCCAGCAGTTTAAATTACTACGAGCAGTACTTC CASSLNYYEQYF
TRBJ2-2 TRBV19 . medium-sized TGTGCCACCAGACGGGGGGGACAGGGATCCACCGGGGAGCTGTTTTTT CATRRGGQGSTGELFF
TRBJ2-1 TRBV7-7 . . TGTGCTAGCAAACCCTTTTTGTCAGGGGCGTATGAGCAGTTCTTC CASKPFLSGAYEQFF
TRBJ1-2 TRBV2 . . TGTGCCAGCAGTGGTTGGGGCGGGGGAACCAACTATGGCTACACCTTC CASSGWGGGTNYGYTF
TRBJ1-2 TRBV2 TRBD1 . TGTGCCAGCAGTCGCTCAGCCGGGACAGGGATCGGAGGCTACACCTTC CASSRSAGTGIGGYTF
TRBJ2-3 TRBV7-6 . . TGTGCCAGCAGCTCGACAACAGATACGCAGTATTTT CASSSTTDTQYF
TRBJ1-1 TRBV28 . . TGTGCCAGCAGTTTTCTTGACACTGAAGCTTTCTTT CASSFLDTEAFF
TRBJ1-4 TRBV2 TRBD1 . TGTGCCAGCAGTGAAGTGGGGACAGAGCGTTTT CASSEVGTERF
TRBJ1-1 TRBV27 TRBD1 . TGTGCCAGCAGGACAGGGGAGAAAAGATCCACTGAAGCTTTCTTT CASRTGEKRSTEAFF
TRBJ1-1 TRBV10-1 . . TGCGCCAGCAGTACAGCAGGAACAGGGGCTTTCTTT CASSTAGTGAFF
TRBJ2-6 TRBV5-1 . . TGCGCCAGCAGCTTGGCCCAGGACAGAATCTCTGGGGCCAACGTCCTGACTTTC CASSLAQDRISGANVLTF
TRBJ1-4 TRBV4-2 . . TGTGCCAGCAGCCAAGAGCCAGGGCGATCAACTAATGAAAAACTGTTTTTT CASSQEPGRSTNEKLFF
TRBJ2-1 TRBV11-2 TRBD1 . TGTGCCAGCAGCTCGACACAGGGGTGGGAGCAGTTCTTC CASSSTQGWEQFF
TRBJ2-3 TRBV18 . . TGTGCCACCCTTGAGCCAGGGACAGATACGCAGTATTTT CATLEPGTDTQYF
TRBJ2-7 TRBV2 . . TGTGCCAGCAGACGTACGGACAGTTACGAGCAGTACTTC CASRRTDSYEQYF
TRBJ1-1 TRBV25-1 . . TGTGCCAGCAGTGAAATATCGGTTTCCACTGAAGCTTTCTTT CASSEISVSTEAFF
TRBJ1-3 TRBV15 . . TGTGCCACCAGCAGCTATCCAGGAAACACCATATATTTT CATSSYPGNTIYF
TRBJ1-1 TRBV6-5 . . TGTGCCAGCAGTTCCGACACTGAAGCTTTCTTT CASSSDTEAFF
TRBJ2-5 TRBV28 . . TGTGCCAGCAGTTTAAGGGGCAGGGTAGAGACCCAGTACTTC CASSLRGRVETQYF
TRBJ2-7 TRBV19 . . TGTGCCAGTAGTACCCTTAGACAGGCCGCGGGTTCGGGCGAGCAGTACTTC CASSTLRQAAGSGEQYF
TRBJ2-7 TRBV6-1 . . TGTGCCAGCATGGAGGTCTCCAGGGGCCACGAGCAGTACTTC CASMEVSRGHEQYF
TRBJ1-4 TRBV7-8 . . TGTGCCAGCAGCTTAGGAGGGTCCGCGAGTAATGAAAAACTGTTTTTT CASSLGGSASNEKLFF
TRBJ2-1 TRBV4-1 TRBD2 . TGCGCCAGCAGCCTCCGCGGGGGAGGGAGTGAGCAGTTCTTC CASSLRGGGSEQFF
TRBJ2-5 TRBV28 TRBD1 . TGTGCCAGCAGTCCCCGACAGGGGGCTATTGAGGAGACCCAGTACTTC CASSPRQGAIEETQYF
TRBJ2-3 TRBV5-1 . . TGCGCCAGCAGCTTGTTCGCGACTAGGGGGGGCGGCACAGATACGCAGTATTTT CASSLFATRGGGTDTQYF
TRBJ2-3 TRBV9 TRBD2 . TGTGCCAGCAGCGAGAGACGCGGTTCGCGGGGGGGGCCAGATACGCAGTATTTT CASSERRGSRGGPDTQYF
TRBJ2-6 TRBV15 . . TGTGCCACCAGCAGGTTCAAGGAGGGACTGGCTGGGGCCAACGTCCTGACTTTC CATSRFKEGLAGANVLTF
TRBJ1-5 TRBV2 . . TGTGCCAGCGGTGGGACTCCCCAGCATTTT CASGGTPQHF
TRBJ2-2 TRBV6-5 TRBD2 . TGTGCCAGCCGAGGACTAGCGGGTCACACCGGGGAGCTGTTTTTT CASRGLAGHTGELFF
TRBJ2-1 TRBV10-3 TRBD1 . TGTGCCATCTGGTCCGGGACAGGGGAACCCTACAATGAGCAGTTCTTC CAIWSGTGEPYNEQFF
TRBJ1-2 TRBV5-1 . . TGCGCCAGCAGCTTTAGTACAGGCTCACAAAATAACTATGGCTACACCTTC CASSFSTGSQNNYGYTF
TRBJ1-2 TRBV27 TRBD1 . TGTGCCAGCAGTCCTGGGACAGGGGGTGATGGCTACACCTTC CASSPGTGGDGYTF
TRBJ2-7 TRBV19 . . TGTGCCAGTAGTCCAGCTGGTGGTAGCGCCTACGAGCAGTACTTC CASSPAGGSAYEQYF
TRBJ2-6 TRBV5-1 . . TGCGCCAGCAGCTTGACAGGGAGCTCTGGGGCCAACGTCCTGACTTTC CASSLTGSSGANVLTF
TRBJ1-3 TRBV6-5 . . TGTGCCAGCAGTTACTCGAAAGCCCGGGGAGGAAACACCATATATTTT CASSYSKARGGNTIYF
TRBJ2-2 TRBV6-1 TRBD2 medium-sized TGTGCCAGCCCCCCCGGGGGGGACACCGGGGAGCTGTTTTTT CASPPGGDTGELFF
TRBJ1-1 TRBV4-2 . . TGTGCCAGCAGCCAAGGACAGTTGAACACTGAAGCTTTCTTT CASSQGQLNTEAFF
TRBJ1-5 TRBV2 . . TGTGCCAGCAGTGAAGAGGGTACTAGGGGAGGTCAGCCCCAGCATTTT CASSEEGTRGGQPQHF